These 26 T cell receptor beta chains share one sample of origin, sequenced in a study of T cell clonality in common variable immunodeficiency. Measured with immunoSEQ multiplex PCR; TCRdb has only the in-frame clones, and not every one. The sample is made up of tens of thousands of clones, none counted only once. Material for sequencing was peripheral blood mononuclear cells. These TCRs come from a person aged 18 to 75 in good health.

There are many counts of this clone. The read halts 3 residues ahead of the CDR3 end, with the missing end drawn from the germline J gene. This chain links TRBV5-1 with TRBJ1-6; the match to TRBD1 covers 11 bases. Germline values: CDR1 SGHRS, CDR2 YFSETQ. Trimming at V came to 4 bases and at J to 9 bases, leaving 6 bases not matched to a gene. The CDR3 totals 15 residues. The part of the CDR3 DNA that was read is TGCGCCAGCAGCAGGGACAGGGGGTACGGTTCACCC. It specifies CASSRDRGYGSP. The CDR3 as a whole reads CASSRDRGYGSPLHF.

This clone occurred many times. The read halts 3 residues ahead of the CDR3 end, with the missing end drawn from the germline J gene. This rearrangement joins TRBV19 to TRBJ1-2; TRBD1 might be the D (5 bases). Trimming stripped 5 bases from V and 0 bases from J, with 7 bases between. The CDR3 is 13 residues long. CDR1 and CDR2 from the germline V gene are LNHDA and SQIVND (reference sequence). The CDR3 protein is CASSQGSNYGYTF. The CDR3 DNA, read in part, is TGTGCCAGTAGTCAGGGATCTAACTATGGC.

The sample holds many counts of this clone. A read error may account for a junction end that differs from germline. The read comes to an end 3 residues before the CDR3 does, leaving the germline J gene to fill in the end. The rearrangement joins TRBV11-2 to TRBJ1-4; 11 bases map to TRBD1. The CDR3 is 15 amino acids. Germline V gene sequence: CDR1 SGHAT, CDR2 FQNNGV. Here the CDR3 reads CDSSLGDRGNEKLFF. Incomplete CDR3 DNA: TGTGACAGCAGCTTGGGGGACAGGGGGAATGAAAAA.

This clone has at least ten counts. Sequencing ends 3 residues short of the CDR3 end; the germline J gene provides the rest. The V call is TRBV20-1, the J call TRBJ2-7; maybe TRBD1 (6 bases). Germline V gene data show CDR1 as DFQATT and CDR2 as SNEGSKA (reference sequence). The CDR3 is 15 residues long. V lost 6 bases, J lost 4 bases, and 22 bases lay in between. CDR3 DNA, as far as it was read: TGCAGTGCCAATCCCCTGGGCAGGGGCCAGTACGAG. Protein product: CSANPLGRGQYE. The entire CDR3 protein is CSANPLGRGQYEQYF.

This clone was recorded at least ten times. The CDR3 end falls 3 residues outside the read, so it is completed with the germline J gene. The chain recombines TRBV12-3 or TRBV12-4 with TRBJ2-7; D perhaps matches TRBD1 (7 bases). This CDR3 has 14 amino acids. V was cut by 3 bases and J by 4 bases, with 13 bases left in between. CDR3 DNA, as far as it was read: TGTGCCAGCAGTTTGGGCAGGGGGGTTTACGAG. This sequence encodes CASSLGRGVYE. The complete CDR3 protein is CASSLGRGVYEQYF.

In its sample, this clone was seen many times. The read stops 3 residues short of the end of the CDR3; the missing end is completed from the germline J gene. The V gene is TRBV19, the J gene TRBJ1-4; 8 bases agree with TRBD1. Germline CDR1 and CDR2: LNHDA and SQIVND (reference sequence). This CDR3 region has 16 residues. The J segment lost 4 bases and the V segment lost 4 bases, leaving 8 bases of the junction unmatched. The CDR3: CASSNPYRGYNEKLFF. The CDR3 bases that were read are TGTGCCAGTAGTAACCCGTACAGGGGGTATAATGAAAAA.

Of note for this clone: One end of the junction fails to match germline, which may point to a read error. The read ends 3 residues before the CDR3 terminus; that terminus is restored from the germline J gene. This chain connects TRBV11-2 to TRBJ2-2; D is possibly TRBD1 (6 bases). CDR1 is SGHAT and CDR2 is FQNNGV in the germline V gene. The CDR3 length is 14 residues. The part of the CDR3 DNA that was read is TGTGCCAGCAGCTTGGGGGCGAACGCCGGGGAG. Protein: CASSLGANAGE. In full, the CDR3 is CASSLGANAGELFF.

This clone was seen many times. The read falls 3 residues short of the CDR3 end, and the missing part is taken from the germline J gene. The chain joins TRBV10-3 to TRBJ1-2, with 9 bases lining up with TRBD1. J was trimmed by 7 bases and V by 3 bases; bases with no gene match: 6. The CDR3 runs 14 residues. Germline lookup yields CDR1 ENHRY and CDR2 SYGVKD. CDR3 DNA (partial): TGTGCCATCAGTGAAGGGACAGGGAGGGGTGGC. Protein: CAISEGTGRGG. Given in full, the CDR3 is CAISEGTGRGGYTF.

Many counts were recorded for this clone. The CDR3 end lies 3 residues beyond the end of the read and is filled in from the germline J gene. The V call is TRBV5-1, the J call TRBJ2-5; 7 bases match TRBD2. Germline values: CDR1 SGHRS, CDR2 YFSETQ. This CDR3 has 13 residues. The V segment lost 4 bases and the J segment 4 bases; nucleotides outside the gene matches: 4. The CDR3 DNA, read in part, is TGCGCCAGCAGCGCGGGGGTTGGAGAGACC. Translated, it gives CASSAGVGET. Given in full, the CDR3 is CASSAGVGETQYF.

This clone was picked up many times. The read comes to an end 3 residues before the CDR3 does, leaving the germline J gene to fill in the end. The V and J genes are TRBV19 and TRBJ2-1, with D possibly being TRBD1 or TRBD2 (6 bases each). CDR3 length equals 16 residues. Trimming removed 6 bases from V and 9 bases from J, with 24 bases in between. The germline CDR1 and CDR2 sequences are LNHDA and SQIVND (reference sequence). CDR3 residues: CASRDAGWRGSGEQFF. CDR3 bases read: TGTGCCAGTAGGGACGCGGGATGGAGGGGGTCGGGTGAG.

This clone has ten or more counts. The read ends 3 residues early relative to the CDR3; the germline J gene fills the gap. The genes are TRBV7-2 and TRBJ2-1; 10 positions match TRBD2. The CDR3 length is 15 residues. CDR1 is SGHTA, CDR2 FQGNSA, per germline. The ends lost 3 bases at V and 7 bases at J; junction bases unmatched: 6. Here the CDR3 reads CASSFLAGGRNEQFF. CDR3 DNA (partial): TGTGCCAGCAGCTTCTTAGCGGGGGGTAGGAATGAG.

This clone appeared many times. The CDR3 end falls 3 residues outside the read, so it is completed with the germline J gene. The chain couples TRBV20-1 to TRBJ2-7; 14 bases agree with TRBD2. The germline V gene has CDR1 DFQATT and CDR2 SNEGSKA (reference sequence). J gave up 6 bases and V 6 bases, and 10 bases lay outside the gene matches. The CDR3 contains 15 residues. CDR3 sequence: CSADAGTSGSGEQYF. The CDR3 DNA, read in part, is TGCAGTGCGGATGCCGGGACTAGCGGGAGTGGCGAG.

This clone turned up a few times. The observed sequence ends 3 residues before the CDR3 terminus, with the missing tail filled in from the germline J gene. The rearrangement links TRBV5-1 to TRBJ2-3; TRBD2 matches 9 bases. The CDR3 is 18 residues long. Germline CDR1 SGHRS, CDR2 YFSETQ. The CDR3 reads CASSSRTSAIYPQETQYF. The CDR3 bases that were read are TGCGCCAGCAGCTCAAGGACTAGCGCCATTTACCCCCAAGAGACG.

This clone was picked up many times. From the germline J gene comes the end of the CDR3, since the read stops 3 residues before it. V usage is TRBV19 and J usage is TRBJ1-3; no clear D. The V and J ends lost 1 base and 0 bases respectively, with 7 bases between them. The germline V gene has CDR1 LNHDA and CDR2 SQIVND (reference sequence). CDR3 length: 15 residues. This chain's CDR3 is CASSIGAGSGNTIYF. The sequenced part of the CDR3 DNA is TGTGCCAGTAGTATAGGGGCCGGCTCTGGAAACACC.

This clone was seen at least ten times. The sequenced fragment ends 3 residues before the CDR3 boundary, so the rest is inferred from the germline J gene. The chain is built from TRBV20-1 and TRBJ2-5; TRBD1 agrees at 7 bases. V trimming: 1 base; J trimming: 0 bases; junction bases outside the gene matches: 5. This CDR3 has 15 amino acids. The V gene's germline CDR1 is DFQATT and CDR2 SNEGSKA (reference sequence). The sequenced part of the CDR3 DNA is TGCAGTGCTAGAGGGTGGGGGACAGACCAAGAGACC. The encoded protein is CSARGWGTDQET. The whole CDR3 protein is CSARGWGTDQETQYF.

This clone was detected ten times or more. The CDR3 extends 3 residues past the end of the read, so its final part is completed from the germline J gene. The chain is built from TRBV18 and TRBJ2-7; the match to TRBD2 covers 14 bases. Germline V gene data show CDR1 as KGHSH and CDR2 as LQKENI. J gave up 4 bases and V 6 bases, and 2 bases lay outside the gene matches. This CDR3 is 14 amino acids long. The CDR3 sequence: CASSGTSGSYEQYF. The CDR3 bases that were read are TGTGCCAGCTCCGGGACTAGCGGGAGTTACGAG.

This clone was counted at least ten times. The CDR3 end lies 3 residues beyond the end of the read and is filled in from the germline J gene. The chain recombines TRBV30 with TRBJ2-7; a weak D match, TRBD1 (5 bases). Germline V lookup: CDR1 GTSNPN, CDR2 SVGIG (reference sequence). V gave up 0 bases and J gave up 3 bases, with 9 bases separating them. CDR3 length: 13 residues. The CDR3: CAWSVDTVYEQYF. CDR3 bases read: TGTGCCTGGAGTGTGGACACTGTCTACGAG.

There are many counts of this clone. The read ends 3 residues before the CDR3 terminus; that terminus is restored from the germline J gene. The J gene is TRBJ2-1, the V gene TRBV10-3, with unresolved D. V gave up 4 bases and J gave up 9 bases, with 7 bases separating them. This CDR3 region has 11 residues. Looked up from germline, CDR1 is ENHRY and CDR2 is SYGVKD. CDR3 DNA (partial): TGTGCCATCAGTGGACTCACTGAG. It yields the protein CAISGLTE. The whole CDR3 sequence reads CAISGLTEQFF.

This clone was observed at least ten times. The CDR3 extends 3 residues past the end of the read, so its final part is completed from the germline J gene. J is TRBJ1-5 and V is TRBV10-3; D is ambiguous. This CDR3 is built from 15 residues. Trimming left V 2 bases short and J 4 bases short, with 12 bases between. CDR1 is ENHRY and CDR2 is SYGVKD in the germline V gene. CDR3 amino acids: CAISEGVGVNQPQHF. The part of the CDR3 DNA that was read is TGTGCCATCAGTGAGGGGGTCGGGGTAAATCAGCCC.

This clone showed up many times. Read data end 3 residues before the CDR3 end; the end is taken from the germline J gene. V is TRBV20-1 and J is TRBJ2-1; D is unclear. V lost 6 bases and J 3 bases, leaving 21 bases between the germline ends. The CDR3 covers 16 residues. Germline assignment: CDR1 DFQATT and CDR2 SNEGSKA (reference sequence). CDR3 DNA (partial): TGCAGTGCGTGCCCCCTAAATGCGGTGATCTACAATGAG. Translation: CSACPLNAVIYNE. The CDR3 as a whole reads CSACPLNAVIYNEQFF.

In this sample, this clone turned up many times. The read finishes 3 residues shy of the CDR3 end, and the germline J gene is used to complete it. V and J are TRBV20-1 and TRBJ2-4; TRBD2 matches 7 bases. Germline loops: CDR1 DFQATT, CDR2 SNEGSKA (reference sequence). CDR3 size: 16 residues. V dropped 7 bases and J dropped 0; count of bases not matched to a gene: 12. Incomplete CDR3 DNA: TGCAGTGTCATCTGGACGGGGGGAATAGCCAAAAACATT. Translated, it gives CSVIWTGGIAKNI. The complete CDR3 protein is CSVIWTGGIAKNIQYF.

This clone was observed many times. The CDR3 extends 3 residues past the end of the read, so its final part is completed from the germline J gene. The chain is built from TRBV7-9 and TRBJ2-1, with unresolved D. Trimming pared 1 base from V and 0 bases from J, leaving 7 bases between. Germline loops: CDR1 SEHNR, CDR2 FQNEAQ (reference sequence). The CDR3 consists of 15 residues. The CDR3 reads CASSLGANSYNEQFF. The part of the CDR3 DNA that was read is TGTGCCAGCAGCTTAGGGGCGAACTCCTACAATGAG. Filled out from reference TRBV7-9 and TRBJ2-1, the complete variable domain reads DTGVSQNPRHKITKRGQNVTFRCDPISEHNRLYWYRQTLGQGPEFLTYFQNEAQLEKSRLLSDRFSAERPKGSFSTLEIQRTEQGDSAMYLCASSLGANSYNEQFFGPGTRLTVL.

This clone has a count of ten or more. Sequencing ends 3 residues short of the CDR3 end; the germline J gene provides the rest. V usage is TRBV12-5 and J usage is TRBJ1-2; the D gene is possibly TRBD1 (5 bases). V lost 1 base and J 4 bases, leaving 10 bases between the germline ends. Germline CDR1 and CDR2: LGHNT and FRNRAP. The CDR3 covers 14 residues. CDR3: CASGLGQGPYGYTF. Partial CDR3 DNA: TGTGCTAGTGGTTTGGGCCAGGGCCCCTATGGC.

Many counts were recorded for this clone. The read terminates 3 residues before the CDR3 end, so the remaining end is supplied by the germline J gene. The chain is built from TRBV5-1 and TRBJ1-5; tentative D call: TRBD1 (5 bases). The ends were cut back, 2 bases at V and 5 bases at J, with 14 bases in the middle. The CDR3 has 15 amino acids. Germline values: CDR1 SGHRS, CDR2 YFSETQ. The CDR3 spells CASSLGTLPDQPQHF. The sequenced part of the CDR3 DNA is TGCGCCAGCAGCTTAGGGACTCTTCCCGATCAGCCC.

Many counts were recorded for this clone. CDR3 sequence reads: CASSFGGGLETQYF. The sequenced part of the CDR3 DNA is TGTGCCAGCAGCTTTGGGGGCGGGCTAGAGACC. The chain couples TRBV5-6 to TRBJ2-5, with D perhaps TRBD1 (6 bases). The read gets to within 3 residues of the CDR3 end, and the germline J gene fills in the rest. The germline V and J ends were trimmed by 2 bases and 4 bases, with 12 bases remaining between them. Germline loops: CDR1 SGHDT, CDR2 YYEEEE. This CDR3 contains 14 residues.

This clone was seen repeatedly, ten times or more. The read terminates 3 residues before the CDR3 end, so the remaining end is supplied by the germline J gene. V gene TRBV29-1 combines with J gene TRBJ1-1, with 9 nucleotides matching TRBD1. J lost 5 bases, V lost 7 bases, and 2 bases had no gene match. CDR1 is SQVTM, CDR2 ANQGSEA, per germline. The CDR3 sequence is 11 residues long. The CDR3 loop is CSGDRETEAFF. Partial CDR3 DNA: TGCAGCGGGGACAGGGAAACTGAA.